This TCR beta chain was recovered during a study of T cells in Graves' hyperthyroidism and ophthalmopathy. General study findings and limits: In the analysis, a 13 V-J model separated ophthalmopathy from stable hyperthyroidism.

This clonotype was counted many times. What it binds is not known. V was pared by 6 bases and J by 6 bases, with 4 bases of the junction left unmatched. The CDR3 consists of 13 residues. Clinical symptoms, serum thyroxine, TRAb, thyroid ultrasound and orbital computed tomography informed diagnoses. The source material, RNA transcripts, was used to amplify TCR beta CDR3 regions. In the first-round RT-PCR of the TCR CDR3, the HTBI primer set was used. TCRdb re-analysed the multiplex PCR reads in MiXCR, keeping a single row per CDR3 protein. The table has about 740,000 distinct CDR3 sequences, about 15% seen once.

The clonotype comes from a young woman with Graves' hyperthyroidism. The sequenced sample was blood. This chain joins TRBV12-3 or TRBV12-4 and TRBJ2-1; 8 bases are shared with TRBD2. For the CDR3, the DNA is TGTGCCAGCAGAGCCGGGACTAGCAATGAGCAGTTCTTC. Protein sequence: CASRAGTSNEQFF.